What follows describes a single T cell receptor beta chain. This clonotype was found a few times. Its specific antigen is unknown. Its ends do not fully match the called genes, so a read error is possible. The CDR1 and CDR2 encoded by the germline V gene (reference sequence) are SSHAT and FNYEAQ. Measured from the cysteine to the phenylalanine, the CDR3 is 17 residues long. Only the CDR3 region is kept as DNA, spanning 51 bases read in frame from base 1. The record originates from a study of T-cell memory formation after mild COVID-19 (dated by TCRdb to the early 2020s). With regard to the full study: Most TCR sequence clusters were specific to one of the two donors. The cohort was made up of two young adult volunteers, one female and one male, who were previously healthy. Longitudinal TCRalpha and TCRbeta repertoire sequencing tracked T-cell clones expanding and contracting after mild COVID-19 in a couple of donors.

Sequencing instrument: Illumina NovaSeq 6000. cDNA libraries for TCRalpha and TCRbeta were prepared by 5'RACE using constant-segment primers, with sample barcodes and unique molecular identifiers added. Trizol reagent was used to extract RNA from every sample. Libraries were amplified in two PCR steps, with a second sample barcode and Illumina TruSeq adapters added in the second step. Sequencing of libraries was performed on an Illumina NovaSeq with 2 x 150 bp paired-end reads. The paper's processing steps were these. Reads were demultiplexed and collapsed into UMI-guided consensus sequences with migec v1.2.7. Using mixcr v2.1.11, UMI consensuses were aligned to TRA and TRB V and J templates and then assembled into clonotypes. A clonotype was counted as expanded or contracted only when both edgeR and NoisET called the clonotype significant, with the noise models trained on biological replicates. For edgeR calls, the cutoffs were a false discovery rate-adjusted p below 0.01 and a log2 fold-change threshold of 1. As an exploratory analysis of dynamics, max-normalized trajectories of the 1000 most abundant clonotypes were examined by PCA with hierarchical clustering. Each responding clone was given a CD4 or CD8 phenotype based on the CD4+ and CD8+ repertoires, which had been sequenced separately. Using fastp trimming at Q25 and MiXCR clonotype assembly, TCRdb reanalyzed the public sequencing data and kept in-frame beta chains. All rows with the same CDR3 protein become a single entry with the most common DNA and genes. The V and J calls come from TCRdb's annotation, not from the publication. The sample table lists 150,000 to 200,000 distinct CDR3 sequences, 16% of them with a count of one. More than 2% of the sample is held by the ten biggest clonotypes.

Ficoll-Paque density gradient centrifugation was the method used to isolate PBMCs. Results and caveats for the whole study, not just this receptor: Contracting CD4+ clones were found mainly in CM and EM memory subsets, while CD8+ clones were enriched in EMRA. The study covered only two mild cases, and larger cohorts including severe cases with pre-infection samples were considered necessary. Whether the second-wave clones peaking on day 37 were SARS-CoV-2 specific was not confirmed. Some responding clones were detected in pre-infection memory, suggesting pre-existing cross-reactive memory T cells joined the SARS-CoV-2 response. Clones contracting from day 15 to 85 had balanced CD4/CD8 phenotypes, while a second wave expanding from day 15 to 37 was biased towards CD4+.

This sequence uses TRBV7-7 and TRBJ2-2; the D gene cannot be named for sure. Material for sequencing was PBMCs or a T cell subset sorted from them (not recorded which). The source is an adult woman who had mild COVID-19 (a few samples of this study predate the infection). The sample titles of this study are shuffled in the database, so cell type and time point are left out; the donor was told from shared clones. The bases read TGTGCTAGCAGCACTGGGGTTATCATAAAGAACACCGGGGAGCTGTTTTTT. It codes for CASSTGVIIKNTGELFF.